This TCR beta chain was found in a study of T cells after yellow fever vaccination (dated by TCRdb to the late 2010s). With respect to the entire study: The SMART-Seq v4 Ultra Low Input RNA kit was used to prepare libraries from fractions with low cell numbers. To follow T-cell clones before and after both primary and booster YFV17D yellow fever vaccination, bulk TCR alpha and beta repertoires underwent longitudinal sequencing. Two healthy male donors made up the cohort, one aged 18 to 30 years and the other aged 30 to 40 years. Blood was collected at multiple timepoints before and after primary and secondary immunization, and bulk PBMC replicates and cell subsets were isolated. The full study reports these points: A small share of clonotypes occurred in both CD4 and CD8 compartments, likely arising from convergent recombination. FACS-sorted repertoires could contain abundant contaminating clonotypes from the bulk population, so computational filtering was required. Compared with the primary T-cell response, the secondary T-cell response was weaker but faster, peaking on day 5 rather than day 15. The study included only a couple of donors, which limits how far the findings can be generalized. Most clones expanded after primary vaccination (almost 98% of CD4 and roughly 90% of CD8) were re-detected after the booster, suggesting that broad memory maintenance occurred.

The CDR3 numbers 13 residues from cysteine through phenylalanine. Solely the CDR3 DNA is kept, with 39 bases framed from the first base. As encoded in the germline V gene (reference sequence), CDR1 is DFQATT while CDR2 is SNEGSKA. The V and J ends are trimmed by 3 bases and 5 bases, leaving 11 bases between them. Taken with the paper, the label for treatment or condition translates to: live attenuated yellow fever vaccine strain. Two biological replicates of bulk PBMCs were collected at each blood-draw timepoint. PBMCs were isolated from peripheral blood using a standard Ficoll-Paque protocol. TriZol was used to extract RNA from bulk PBMCs, from CD4 and CD8 fractions, and from dextramer-positive and dextramer-negative fractions. TCR cDNA was synthesized by 5'RACE template switching, through which a universal primer site and unique molecular identifiers were introduced. Priming of cDNA synthesis was performed from both the TCR alpha and TCR beta constant segments. Library amplification involved two PCR steps, and the second step added sample barcodes and sequencing adapters. Sequencing of libraries was done on Illumina HiSeq 2500 (2x100 bp) or NovaSeq (2x150 bp). The published analysis was carried out like this. Reads were demultiplexed and collapsed into UMI consensus sequences with MIGEC, and V(D)J alignment was performed with MiXCR. Clonotypes responding to the vaccine were identified with edgeR on replicate PBMC samples, with the criteria of FDR below 0.01 and a log2 fold change above 5 up to day 15. Bulk clonotypes were assigned CD4 or CD8 identity according to which sequenced CD4 or CD8 repertoire held them at higher abundance. The raw public data were reprocessed by TCRdb itself: fastp quality trimming at Q25, MiXCR clonotype calling, in-frame beta chains only. Records with the same CDR3 protein are collapsed into one entry carrying the most frequent genes and DNA. These V and J calls derive from TCRdb rather than the authors' analysis. In all, the sample holds roughly 340,000 distinct CDR3 sequences, and 8.7% of those were seen once. The top ten clonotypes cover under 20% of the sample.

Regarding this clonotype: Its binding antigen is unknown. There are no base qualities to consult, and no much larger clone falls within one base.

The receptor was derived from a man younger than 35 who received the YFV17D yellow fever vaccine. This material consisted of PBMCs, taken on the day of the first yellow fever vaccination. Recombination linked TRBV20-1 to TRBJ2-1, with the D call tentatively TRBD1 or TRBD2, each fitting 5 bases. The nucleotide sequence reads TGCAGTGCTAGTACGGGGCTTAACAATGAGCAGTTCTTC. Translated, it reads CSASTGLNNEQFF.